These 3 T cell receptor beta chains originate from one sample sequenced in a study of CXCR3-negative and CXCR3-positive naive CD8 T cells. Study-level findings and limits: Comparison of naive cells showed more hydrophobic TRB CDR3s in CXCR3-positive than in CXCR3-negative naive cells.

No antigen has been identified for these receptors. UMI-tagged TRB cDNA libraries were built via 5' RACE. From its re-call of the 5' RACE reads, TCRdb lists each CDR3 protein once, without DNA. This sample's table reports about 150,000 distinct CDR3 sequences. The sample was naive CXCR3+ CD8+ T cells from blood. Sample subset: CD45RO-CCR7+CD27+CD95- naive CD8+ T cells expressing CXCR3 (TNR3+). Receptor source: a human donor in good health. Some clones in this sample may be carry-over from other donors' samples.

The V and J genes are TRBV29-1 and TRBJ2-7; TCRdb designates TRBD1, a call that cannot be tested without DNA. Germline loops: CDR1 SQVTM, CDR2 ANQGSEA. This CDR3 region has 14 residues. The CDR3 is CSVGTGLSSYEQYF.

This chain joins TRBV6-2 or TRBV6-3 and TRBJ1-1; TCRdb designates TRBD1, a call that cannot be tested without DNA. This CDR3 contains 15 residues. Per germline, CDR1 MNHEY and CDR2 SVGEGT. Here the CDR3 reads CASSYETGANTEAFF.

The CDR3 region is CSVDHVAGGEQFF. V is TRBV29-1 and J is TRBJ2-1; TCRdb's assignment of TRBD1 cannot be checked, as there is no DNA. The length of the CDR3 is 13 residues. In germline, CDR1 is SQVTM, CDR2 ANQGSEA.